The sequence of this T cell receptor (beta chain) was determined in a study of CD8 T cells in ankylosing spondylitis. The study, taken as a whole, reports: Enrichment of disease-linked clones was reportedly significant in matched ankylosing spondylitis synovial fluid. Roughly eight highly homologous variants formed a TCR beta motif that appeared characteristic of ankylosing spondylitis blood. Before this, some motif variants had been reported in reactive arthritis synovial fluid and blood.

Each TCR beta library was made by quantitative 5'-RACE that incorporated molecular barcodes. TCRdb passed the 5' RACE reads through MiXCR, listing each CDR3 protein once. The table shows 350,000 to 450,000 distinct CDR3 sequences, with about 25% occurring only once. A remark on this clonotype: Its cognate antigen is unknown.

Germline values: CDR1 PRHDT, CDR2 FYEKMQ (reference sequence). Deletions cut 5 bases from V and 3 bases from J, with 14 bases between. The CDR3 is 14 amino acids. This receptor was obtained from a male donor with ankylosing spondylitis. V is TRBV13 and J is TRBJ2-7, with D possibly TRBD2 on 7 matching bases. Source material: blood, either unsorted or a sorted T cell fraction (not recorded which). The CDR3 protein is CASSPVGGGYEQYF. The CDR3 DNA is TGTGCCAGCAGCCCGGTAGGGGGGGGCTACGAGCAGTACTTC.